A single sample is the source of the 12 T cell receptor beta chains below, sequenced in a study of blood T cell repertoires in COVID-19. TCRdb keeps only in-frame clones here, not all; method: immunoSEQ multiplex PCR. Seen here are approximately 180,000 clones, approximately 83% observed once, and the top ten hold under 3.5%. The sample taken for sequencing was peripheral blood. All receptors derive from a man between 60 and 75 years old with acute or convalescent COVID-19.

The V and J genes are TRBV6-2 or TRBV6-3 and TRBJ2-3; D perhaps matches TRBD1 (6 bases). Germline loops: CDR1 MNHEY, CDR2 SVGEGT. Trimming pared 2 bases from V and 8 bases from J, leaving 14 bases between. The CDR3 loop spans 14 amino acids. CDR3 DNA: TGTGCCAGCAGTTACCGGGACAACCGGGTTACGCAGTATTTT. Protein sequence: CASSYRDNRVTQYF.

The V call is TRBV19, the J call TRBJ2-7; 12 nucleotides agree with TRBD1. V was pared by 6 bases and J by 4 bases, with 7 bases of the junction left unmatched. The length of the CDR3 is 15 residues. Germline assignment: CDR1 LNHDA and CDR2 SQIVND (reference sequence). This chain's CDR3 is CASRKGQGAEYEQYF. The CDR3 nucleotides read TGTGCCAGTAGAAAGGGACAGGGGGCTGAGTACGAGCAGTACTTC.

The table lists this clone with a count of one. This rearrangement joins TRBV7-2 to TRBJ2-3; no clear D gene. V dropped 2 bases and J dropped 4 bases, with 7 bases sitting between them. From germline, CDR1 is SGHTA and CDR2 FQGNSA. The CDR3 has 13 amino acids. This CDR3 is CASSLSWPDTQYF. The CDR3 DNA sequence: TGTGCCAGCAGCTTAAGTTGGCCAGATACGCAGTATTTT. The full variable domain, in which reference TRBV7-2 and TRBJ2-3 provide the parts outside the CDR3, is GAGVSQSPSNKVTEKGKDVELRCDPISGHTALYWYRQSLGQGLEFLIYFQGNSAPDKSGLPSDRFSAERTGGSVSTLTIQRTQQEDSAVYLCASSLSWPDTQYFGPGTRLTVL.

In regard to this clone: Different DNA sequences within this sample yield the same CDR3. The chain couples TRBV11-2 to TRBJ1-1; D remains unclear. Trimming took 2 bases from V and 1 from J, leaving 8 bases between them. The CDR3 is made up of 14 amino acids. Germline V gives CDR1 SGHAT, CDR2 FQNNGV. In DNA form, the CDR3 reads TGTGCCAGCAGCTTAAGTCGGGGGAACACTGAAGCTTTCTTT. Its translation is CASSLSRGNTEAFF.

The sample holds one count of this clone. The DNA for the CDR3 is TGTGCCAGCAGCTTAGGGCGGGAGGCAGATACGCAGTATTTT. It translates to CASSLGREADTQYF. V and J are TRBV7-3 and TRBJ2-3, with 8 bases identical to TRBD2. The CDR3 spans 14 residues. Trimming cost V 2 bases and J 4 bases; bases outside gene matches: 2. The germline V gene encodes CDR1 SGHTA and CDR2 FQGTGA.

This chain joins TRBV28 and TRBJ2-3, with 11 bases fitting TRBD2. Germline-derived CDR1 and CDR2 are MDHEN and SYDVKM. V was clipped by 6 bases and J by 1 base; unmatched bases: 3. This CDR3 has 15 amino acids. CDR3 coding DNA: TGTGCCAGCAGGTTACTAGCGGGAGGCACAGATACGCAGTATTTT. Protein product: CASRLLAGGTDTQYF.

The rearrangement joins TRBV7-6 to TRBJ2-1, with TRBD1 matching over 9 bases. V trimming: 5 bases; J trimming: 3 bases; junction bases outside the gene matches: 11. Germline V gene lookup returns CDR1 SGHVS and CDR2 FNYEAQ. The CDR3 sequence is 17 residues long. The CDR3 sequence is CASSLRTGGGYYNEQFF. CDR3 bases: TGTGCCAGCAGCCTAAGAACAGGGGGCGGATACTACAATGAGCAGTTCTTC. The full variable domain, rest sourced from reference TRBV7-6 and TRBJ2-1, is GAGVSQSPRYKVTKRGQDVALRCDPISGHVSLYWYRQALGQGPEFLTYFNYEAQQDKSGLPNDRFSAERPEGSISTLTIQRTEQRDSAMYRCASSLRTGGGYYNEQFFGPGTRLTVL.

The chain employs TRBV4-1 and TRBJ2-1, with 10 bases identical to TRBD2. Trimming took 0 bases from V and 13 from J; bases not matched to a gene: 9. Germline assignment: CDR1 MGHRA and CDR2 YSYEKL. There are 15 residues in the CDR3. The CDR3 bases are TGCGCCAGCAGCCAAGATGGGCCTAGCGGGAGTGCCCAGTTCTTC. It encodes CASSQDGPSGSAQFF.

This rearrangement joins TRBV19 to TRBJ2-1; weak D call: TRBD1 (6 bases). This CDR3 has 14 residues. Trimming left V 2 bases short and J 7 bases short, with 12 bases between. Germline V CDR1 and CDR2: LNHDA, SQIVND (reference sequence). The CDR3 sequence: CASSILGQANEQFF. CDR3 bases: TGTGCCAGTAGTATATTGGGACAAGCAAATGAGCAGTTCTTC.

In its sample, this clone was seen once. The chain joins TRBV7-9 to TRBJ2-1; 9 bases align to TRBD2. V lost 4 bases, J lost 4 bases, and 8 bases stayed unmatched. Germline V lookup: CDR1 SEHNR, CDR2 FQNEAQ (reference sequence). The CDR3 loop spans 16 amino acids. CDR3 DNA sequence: TGTGCCAGCAGCTACGATAGCGGGAGAAGGTACAATGAGCAGTTCTTC. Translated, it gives CASSYDSGRRYNEQFF.

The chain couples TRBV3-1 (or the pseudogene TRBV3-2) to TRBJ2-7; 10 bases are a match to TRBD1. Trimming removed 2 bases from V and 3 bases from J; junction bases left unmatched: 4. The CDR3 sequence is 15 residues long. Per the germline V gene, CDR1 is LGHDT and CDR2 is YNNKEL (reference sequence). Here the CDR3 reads CASSQIGQGVYEQYF. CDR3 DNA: TGTGCCAGCAGCCAAATCGGACAGGGGGTCTACGAGCAGTACTTC.

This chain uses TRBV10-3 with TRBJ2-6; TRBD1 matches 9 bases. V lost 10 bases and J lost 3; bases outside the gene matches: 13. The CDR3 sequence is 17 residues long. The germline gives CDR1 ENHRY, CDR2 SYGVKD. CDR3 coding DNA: TGTGCCACGGGGGAGGGACAGGGATCGAGTGGGGCCAACGTCCTGACTTTC. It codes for CATGEGQGSSGANVLTF.